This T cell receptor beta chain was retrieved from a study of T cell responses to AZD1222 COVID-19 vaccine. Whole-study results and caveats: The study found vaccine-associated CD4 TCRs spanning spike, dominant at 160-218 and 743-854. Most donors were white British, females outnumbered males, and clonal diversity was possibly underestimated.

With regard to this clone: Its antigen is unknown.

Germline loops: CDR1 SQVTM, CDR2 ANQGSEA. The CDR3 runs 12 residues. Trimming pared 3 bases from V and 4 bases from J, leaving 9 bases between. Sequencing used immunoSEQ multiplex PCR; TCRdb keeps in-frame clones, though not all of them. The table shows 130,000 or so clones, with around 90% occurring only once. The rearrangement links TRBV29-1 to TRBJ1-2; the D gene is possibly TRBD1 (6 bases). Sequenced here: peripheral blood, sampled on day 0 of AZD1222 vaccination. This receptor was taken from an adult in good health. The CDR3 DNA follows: TGCAGCGTTGAGAGGGGGTCCTATGGCTACACCTTC. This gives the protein CSVERGSYGYTF. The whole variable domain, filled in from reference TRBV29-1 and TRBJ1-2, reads SAVISQKPSRDICQRGTSLTIQCQVDSQVTMMFWYRQQPGQSLTLIATANQGSEATYESGFVIDKFPISRPNLTFSTLTVSNMSPEDSSIYLCSVERGSYGYTFGSGTRLTVV.